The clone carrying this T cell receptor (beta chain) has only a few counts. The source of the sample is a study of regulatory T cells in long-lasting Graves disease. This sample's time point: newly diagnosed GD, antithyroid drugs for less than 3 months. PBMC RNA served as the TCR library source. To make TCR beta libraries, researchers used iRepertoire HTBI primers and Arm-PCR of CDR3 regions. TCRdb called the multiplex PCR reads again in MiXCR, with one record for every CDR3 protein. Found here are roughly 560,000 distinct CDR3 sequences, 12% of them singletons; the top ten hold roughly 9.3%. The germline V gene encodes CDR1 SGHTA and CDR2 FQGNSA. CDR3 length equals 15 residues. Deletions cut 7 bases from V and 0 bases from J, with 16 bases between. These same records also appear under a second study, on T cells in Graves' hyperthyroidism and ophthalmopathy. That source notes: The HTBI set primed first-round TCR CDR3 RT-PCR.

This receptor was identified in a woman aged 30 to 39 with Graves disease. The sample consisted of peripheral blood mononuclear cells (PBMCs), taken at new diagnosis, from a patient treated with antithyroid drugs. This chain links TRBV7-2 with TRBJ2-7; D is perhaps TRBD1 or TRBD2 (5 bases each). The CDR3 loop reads CASTRDPASSYEQYF. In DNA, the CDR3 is TGTGCCAGCACCAGGGACCCAGCGAGCTCCTACGAGCAGTACTTC.